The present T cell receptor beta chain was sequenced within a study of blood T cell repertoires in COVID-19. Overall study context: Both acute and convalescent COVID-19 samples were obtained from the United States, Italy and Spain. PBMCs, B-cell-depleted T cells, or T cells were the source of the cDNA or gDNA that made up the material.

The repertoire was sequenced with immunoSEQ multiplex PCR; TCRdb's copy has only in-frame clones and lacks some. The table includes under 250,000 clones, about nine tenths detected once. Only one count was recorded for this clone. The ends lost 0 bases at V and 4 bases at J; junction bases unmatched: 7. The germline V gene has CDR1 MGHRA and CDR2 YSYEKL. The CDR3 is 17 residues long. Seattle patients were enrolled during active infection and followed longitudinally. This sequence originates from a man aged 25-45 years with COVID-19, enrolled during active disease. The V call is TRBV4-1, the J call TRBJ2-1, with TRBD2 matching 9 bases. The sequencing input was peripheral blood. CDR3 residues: CASSQDRGGGAYNEQFF. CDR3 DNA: TGCGCCAGCAGCCAAGATAGAGGCGGGGGGGCTTACAATGAGCAGTTCTTC.